This TCR beta chain stems from a study of cytomegalovirus exposure and HLA in healthy donors. The study's findings and limits: CMV serostatus was the only recorded immune exposure for donors. The study dropped some indistinguishable V segments, TRBV6-2 and TRBV6-3 among them.

V trimming: 3 bases; J trimming: 5 bases; junction bases outside the gene matches: 7. Germline V CDR1 and CDR2: SGDLS, YYNGEE. The length of the CDR3 is 15 residues. Note on this clone: What it binds is unknown.

PCR amplification relied on 60 Vbeta primers (plus 13 Jbeta primers). Profiled with immunoSEQ multiplex PCR; TCRdb holds only in-frame clones, not every one. The sample table sets out under 70,000 clones. Specimen: PBMCs. The receptor was derived from a woman aged 18-30 years in good health and CMV-seronegative. The V gene is TRBV9, the J gene TRBJ2-5, with 10 nucleotides matching TRBD1. This chain's CDR3 is CASSADRDRGETQYF. The CDR3 DNA sequence: TGTGCCAGCAGCGCCGATCGGGACAGGGGCGAGACCCAGTACTTC. The full variable domain, in which reference TRBV9 and TRBJ2-5 provide the parts outside the CDR3, is DSGVTQTPKHLITATGQRVTLRCSPRSGDLSVYWYQQSLDQGLQFLIQYYNGEERAKGNILERFSAQQFPDLHSELNLSSLELGDSALYFCASSADRDRGETQYFGPGTRLLVL.